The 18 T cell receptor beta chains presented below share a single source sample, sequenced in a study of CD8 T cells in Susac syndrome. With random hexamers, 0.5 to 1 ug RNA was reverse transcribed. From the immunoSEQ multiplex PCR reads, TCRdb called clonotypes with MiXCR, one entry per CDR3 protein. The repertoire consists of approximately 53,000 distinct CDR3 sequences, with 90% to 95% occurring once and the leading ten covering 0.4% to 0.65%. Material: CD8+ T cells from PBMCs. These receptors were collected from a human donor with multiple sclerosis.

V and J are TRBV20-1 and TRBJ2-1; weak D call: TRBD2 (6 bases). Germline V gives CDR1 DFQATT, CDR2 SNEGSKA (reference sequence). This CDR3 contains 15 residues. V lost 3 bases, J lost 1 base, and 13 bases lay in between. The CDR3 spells CSASYGGQSYNEQFF. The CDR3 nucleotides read TGCAGTGCTAGTTACGGAGGGCAGTCCTACAATGAGCAGTTCTTC.

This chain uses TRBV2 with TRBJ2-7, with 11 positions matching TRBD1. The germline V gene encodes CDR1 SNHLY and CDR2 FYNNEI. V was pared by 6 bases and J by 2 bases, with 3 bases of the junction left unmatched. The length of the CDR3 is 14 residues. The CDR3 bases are TGTGCCAGCAGAGGGACAGGGGGACCCTACGAGCAGTACTTC. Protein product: CASRGTGGPYEQYF.

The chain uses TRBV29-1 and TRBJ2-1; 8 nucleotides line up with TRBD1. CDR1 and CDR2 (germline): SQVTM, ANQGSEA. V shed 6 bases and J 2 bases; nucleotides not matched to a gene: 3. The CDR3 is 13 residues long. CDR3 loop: CSVGTGAYNEQFF. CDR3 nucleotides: TGCAGCGTCGGGACAGGCGCCTACAATGAGCAGTTCTTC.

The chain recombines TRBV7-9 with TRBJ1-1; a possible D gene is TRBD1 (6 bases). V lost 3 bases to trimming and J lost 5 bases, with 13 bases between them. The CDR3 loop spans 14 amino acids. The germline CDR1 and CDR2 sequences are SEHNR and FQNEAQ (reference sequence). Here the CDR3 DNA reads TGTGCCAGCAGCTTCGGGATAACAGGGACTGAAGCTTTCTTT. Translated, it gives CASSFGITGTEAFF.

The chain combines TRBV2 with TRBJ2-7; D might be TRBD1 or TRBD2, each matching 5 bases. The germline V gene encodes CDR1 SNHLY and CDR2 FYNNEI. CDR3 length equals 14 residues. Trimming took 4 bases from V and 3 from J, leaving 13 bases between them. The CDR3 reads CASSVIRELYEQYF. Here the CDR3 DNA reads TGTGCCAGCAGTGTAATCAGGGAGCTCTACGAGCAGTACTTC.

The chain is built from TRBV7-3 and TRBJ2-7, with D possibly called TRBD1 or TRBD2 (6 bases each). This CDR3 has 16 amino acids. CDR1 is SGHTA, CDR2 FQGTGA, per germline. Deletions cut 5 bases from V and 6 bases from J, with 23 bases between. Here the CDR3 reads CASSPSPGAGWSEQYF. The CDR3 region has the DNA TGTGCCAGCAGCCCATCCCCGGGGGCGGGGTGGTCCGAGCAGTACTTC.

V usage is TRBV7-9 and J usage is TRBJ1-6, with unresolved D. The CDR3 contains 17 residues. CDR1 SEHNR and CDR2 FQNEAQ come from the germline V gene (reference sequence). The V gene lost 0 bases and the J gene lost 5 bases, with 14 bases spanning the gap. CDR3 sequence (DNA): TGTGCCAGCAGCTTAGCGGCCCCCACCCCCGATAATTCACCCCTCCACTTT. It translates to CASSLAAPTPDNSPLHF.

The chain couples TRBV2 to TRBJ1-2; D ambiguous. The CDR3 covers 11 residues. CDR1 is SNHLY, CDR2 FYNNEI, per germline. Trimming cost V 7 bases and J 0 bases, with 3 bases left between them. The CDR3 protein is CASITNYGYTF. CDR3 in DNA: TGTGCCAGCATAACTAACTATGGCTACACCTTC.

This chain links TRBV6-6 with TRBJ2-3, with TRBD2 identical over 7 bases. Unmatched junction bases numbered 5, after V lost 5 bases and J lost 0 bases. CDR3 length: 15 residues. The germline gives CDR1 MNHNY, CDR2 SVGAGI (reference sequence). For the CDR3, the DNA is TGTGCCAGCAGTCCCCATAGCGGGAGCACAGATACGCAGTATTTT. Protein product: CASSPHSGSTDTQYF.

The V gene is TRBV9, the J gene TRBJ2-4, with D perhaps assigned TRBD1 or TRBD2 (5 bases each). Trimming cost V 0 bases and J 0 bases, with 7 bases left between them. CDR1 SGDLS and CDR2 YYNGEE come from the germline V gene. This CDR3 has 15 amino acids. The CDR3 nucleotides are TGTGCCAGCAGCGTAGGAGGGGAAGCCAAAAACATTCAGTACTTC. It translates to CASSVGGEAKNIQYF.

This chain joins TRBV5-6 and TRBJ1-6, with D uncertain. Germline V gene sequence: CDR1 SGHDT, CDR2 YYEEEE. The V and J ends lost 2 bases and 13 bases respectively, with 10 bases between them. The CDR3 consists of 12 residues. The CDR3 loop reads CASSFSTLPLHF. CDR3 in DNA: TGTGCCAGCAGCTTCTCAACGCTCCCCCTCCACTTT.

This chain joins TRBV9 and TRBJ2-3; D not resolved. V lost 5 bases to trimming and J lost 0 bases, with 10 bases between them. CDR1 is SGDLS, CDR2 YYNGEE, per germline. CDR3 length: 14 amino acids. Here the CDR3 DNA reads TGTGCCAGCAGTCCCTTGAGTAGCACAGATACGCAGTATTTT. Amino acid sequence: CASSPLSSTDTQYF.

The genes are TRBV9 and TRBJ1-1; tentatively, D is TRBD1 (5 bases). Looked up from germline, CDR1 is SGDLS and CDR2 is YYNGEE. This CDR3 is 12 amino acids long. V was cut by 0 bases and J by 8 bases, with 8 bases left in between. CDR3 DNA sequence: TGTGCCAGCAGCGTAGGTTCAGGGGAAGCTTTCTTT. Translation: CASSVGSGEAFF. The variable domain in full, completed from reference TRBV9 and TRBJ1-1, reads DSGVTQTPKHLITATGQRVTLRCSPRSGDLSVYWYQQSLDQGLQFLIQYYNGEERAKGNILERFSAQQFPDLHSELNLSSLELGDSALYFCASSVGSGEAFFGQGTRLTVV.

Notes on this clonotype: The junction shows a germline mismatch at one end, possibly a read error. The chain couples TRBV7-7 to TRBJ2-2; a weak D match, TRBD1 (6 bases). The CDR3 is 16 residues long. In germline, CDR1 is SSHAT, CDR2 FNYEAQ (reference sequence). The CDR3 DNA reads TGTGCTAGCAGCCTAGAACCGGGACAAAGTCTCGGGGAGCTGTTTTTT. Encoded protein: CASSLEPGQSLGELFF.

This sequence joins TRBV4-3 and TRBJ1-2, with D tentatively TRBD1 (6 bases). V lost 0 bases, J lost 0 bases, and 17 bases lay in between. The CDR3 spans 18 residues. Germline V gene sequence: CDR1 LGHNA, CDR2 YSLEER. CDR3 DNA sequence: TGCGCCAGCAGCCAAGAGTTGAAGGGGGGGGAAGCTAACTATGGCTACACCTTC. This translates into CASSQELKGGEANYGYTF.

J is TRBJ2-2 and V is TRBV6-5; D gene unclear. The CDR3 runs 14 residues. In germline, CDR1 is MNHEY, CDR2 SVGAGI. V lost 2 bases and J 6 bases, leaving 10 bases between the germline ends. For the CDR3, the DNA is TGTGCCAGCAGTTACGCGCAGCCCCCCGGGGAGCTGTTTTTT. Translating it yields CASSYAQPPGELFF.

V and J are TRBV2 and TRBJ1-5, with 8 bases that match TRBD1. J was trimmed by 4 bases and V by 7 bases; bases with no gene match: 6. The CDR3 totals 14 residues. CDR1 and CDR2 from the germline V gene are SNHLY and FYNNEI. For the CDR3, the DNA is TGTGCCAGCACTTCAGACAGGGGTAATCAGCCCCAGCATTTT. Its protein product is CASTSDRGNQPQHF. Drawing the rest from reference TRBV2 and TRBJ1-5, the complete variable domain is EPEVTQTPSHQVTQMGQEVILRCVPISNHLYFYWYRQILGQKVEFLVSFYNNEISEKSEIFDDQFSVERPDGSNFTLKIRSTKLEDSAMYFCASTSDRGNQPQHFGDGTRLSIL.

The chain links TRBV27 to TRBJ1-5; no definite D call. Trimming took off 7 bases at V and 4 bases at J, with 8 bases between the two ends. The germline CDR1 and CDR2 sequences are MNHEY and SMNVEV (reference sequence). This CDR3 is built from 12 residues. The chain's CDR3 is CASKTRNQPQHF. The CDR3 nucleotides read TGTGCCAGCAAAACCAGAAATCAGCCCCAGCATTTT.